The rows below give T cell receptor beta chains drawn from one sample of a study of T cells in Graves' hyperthyroidism and ophthalmopathy. TCRdb analysed the multiplex PCR reads with MiXCR anew, one entry per CDR3 protein. The repertoire holds around 420,000 distinct CDR3 sequences, with 15% to 18% as singletons. The sample comprised blood. The receptor set was obtained from a woman aged 18-35 years with Graves' hyperthyroidism. Both conserved end residues are part of each CDR3. Fields, in order: V gene, CDR3 length, CDR3 protein.

TRBV5-1	15	CASSLDSPKENEQFF
TRBV6-1	17	CASSPGRQFSGANVLTF
TRBV6-4	13	CASSAPGYQPQHF
TRBV30	13	CAWSLGTGNIQYF
TRBV5-6	15	CASTPMAGGLNEQFF
TRBV20-1	15	CSARAGGASYNEQFF
TRBV4-1	14	CASSQERAGETQYF
TRBV2	15	CASGTASGSNQPQHF
TRBV2	15	CASRPPRDRTYEQYF
TRBV18	14	CASSPIQGAETQYF
TRBV7-3	13	CASSPGGDSPLHF
TRBV10-3	13	CATSRAVNTEAFF
TRBV20-1	16	CSARDPTGGENSPLHF
TRBV20-1	16	CSARDLQGSGNRPQHF
TRBV12-3/TRBV12-4	13	CASSSGTYYGYTF
TRBV5-1	16	CASSRPDGMNTGELFF
TRBV30	13	CASGPVNTGELFF
TRBV28	16	CASSPAGSSYNSPLHF
TRBV30	16	CAWSPSGRSSSGELFF
TRBV12-3/TRBV12-4	16	CASSPHLEGAGDEQFF
TRBV27	13	CASSLRDRGEAFF
TRBV30	14	CAWRPSGGEETQYF
TRBV20-1	13	CSAPGQLIYEQYF
TRBV10-3	13	CAISDGVWGEQYF
TRBV30	13	CAWSVEGLGGYTF
TRBV20-1	15	CSAPEPGISGETQYF
TRBV12-3/TRBV12-4	15	CASSLAPQPGPEAFF
TRBV28	16	CASSLTIGAYNQPQHF
TRBV10-2	14	CASGTGHLNTEAFF
TRBV7-3	15	CASSSWTTPYNEQFF
TRBV2	15	CASYWEEGIDYGYTF
TRBV13	18	CASSLDPGTGSQIYEQYF
TRBV7-2	15	CASSGWPSNHQTQYF
TRBV6-1	14	CASSLAGGPLEQYF
TRBV6-1	17	CASSALPPGQGRETQYF
TRBV25-1	16	CASSEWAGSGANVLTF
TRBV4-1	15	CASSQELAVVETQYF
TRBV19	16	CASSILRGQGNTEAFF
TRBV20-1	17	CSARGGTSGGSTYEQYF
TRBV12-3/TRBV12-4	17	CASSPRAGDSASYEQYF
TRBV2	13	CASSPFPSYEQYF
TRBV20-1	12	CSARDMGSGLFF
TRBV30	13	CAWAWGTADTIYF
TRBV30	11	CAWSANSPLHF
TRBV5-4	13	CASSAGGAGEAFF
TRBV6-2/TRBV6-3	14	CASSYRGAGDEQYF
TRBV20-1	12	CSASKGGYGYTF
TRBV7-9	17	CASSPRTGGLSNYGYTF
TRBV12-3/TRBV12-4	14	CASSLVGGKSGYTF
TRBV27	15	CASRIRGTAPREQYF
TRBV3-1	17	CASSQGTSGRGTGELFF
TRBV27	15	CASSFQSSLPGELFF
TRBV24-1	16	CATSDRGQGGDQPQHF
TRBV20-1	17	CSARSTQGSLSYNEQFF
TRBV27	15	CASSLSGSYLYEQYF